This TCR beta chain appears in the sequencing data of a study of control samples from healthy donors and cancer patients. Profiling relied on immunoSEQ multiplex PCR, and the TCRdb table lists in-frame clones only, not all of them. The top ten hold about 8% of the sample, which has 95,000 to 100,000 clones, roughly 91% seen once. Germline V CDR1 and CDR2: MRHNA, SNTAGT. With 6 bases clipped from V and 1 base from J, the junction kept 3 bases outside the gene matches. This CDR3 region has 14 residues. The rearrangement joins TRBV6-4 to TRBJ1-1; TRBD1 aligns across 9 bases. The material sequenced was blood. This receptor was obtained from a man aged 25-45 years in good health. As DNA, the CDR3 is TGTGCCAGCAGGAAGGACAGGGGGAACACTGAAGCTTTCTTT. It yields the protein CASRKDRGNTEAFF.